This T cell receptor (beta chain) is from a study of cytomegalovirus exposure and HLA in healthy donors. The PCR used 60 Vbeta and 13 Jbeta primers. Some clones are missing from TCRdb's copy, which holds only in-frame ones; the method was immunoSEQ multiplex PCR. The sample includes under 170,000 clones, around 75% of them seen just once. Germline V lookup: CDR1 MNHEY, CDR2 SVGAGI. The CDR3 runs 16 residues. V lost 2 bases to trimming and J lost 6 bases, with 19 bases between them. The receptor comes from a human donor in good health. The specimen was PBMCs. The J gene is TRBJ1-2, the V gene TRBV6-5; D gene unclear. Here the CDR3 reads CASSYIGHTSGDGYTF. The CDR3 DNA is TGTGCCAGCAGTTACATAGGGCATACTAGTGGAGATGGCTACACCTTC.